Shown below are 13 T cell receptor beta chains from a single sample sequenced in a study of T-cell reconstitution after alpha-beta-depleted transplantation in children. Unique molecular identifiers were built into the TCRbeta library. TCRdb recomputed calls from the PCR reads with MiXCR, one row per CDR3 protein. The table has a few hundred thousand distinct CDR3 sequences, approximately 12% seen once. Here the sequenced sample was PBMCs from the stem cell graft donor, taken from the stem cell graft. The receptors come from a human donor who donated a stem cell graft to a child with combined immunodeficiency.

This clonotype was observed a handful of times. This sequence joins TRBV2 and TRBJ2-2; D may be TRBD2 (6 bases). CDR3 length: 15 amino acids. Per the germline V gene, CDR1 is SNHLY and CDR2 is FYNNEI. V was trimmed by 8 bases and J by 2 bases, leaving 15 bases between them. CDR3: CASGRGGTNTGELFF. As DNA, the CDR3 is TGTGCCAGCGGAAGGGGTGGGACTAACACCGGGGAGCTGTTTTTT.

The J gene is TRBJ1-2, the V gene TRBV20-1; D might be TRBD1 (6 bases). Trimming left V 0 bases short and J 2 bases short, with 10 bases between. The CDR3 has 14 amino acids. Germline V CDR1 and CDR2: DFQATT, SNEGSKA (reference sequence). CDR3 nucleotides: TGCAGTGCTAGAGACCCCAGGGGAAACTATGGCTACACCTTC. The encoded protein is CSARDPRGNYGYTF.

The chain couples TRBV12-3 or TRBV12-4 to TRBJ1-6; D gene uncertain. V shed 7 bases and J shed 2 bases, with 9 bases lying between them. The CDR3 spans 14 residues. The CDR3 is CASTLVAYNSPLHF. The CDR3 nucleotides read TGTGCCAGCACCCTCGTGGCCTATAATTCACCCCTCCACTTT.

This clonotype was recorded a few times. The chain recombines TRBV5-6 with TRBJ2-1, with a weak D call TRBD1 (5 bases). This CDR3 has 11 amino acids. Germline CDR1 SGHDT, CDR2 YYEEEE. V lost 6 bases to trimming and J lost 8 bases, with 9 bases between them. CDR3 sequence reads: CASTSGHEQFF. The CDR3 DNA reads as TGTGCCAGCACCTCAGGGCATGAGCAGTTCTTC.

This clonotype was detected many times. The chain links TRBV12-3 or TRBV12-4 to TRBJ2-2, with TRBD2 identical over 7 bases. CDR3 length equals 15 residues. Trimming at V came to 4 bases and at J to 4 bases, leaving 6 bases not matched to a gene. This chain's CDR3 is CASSSGLVGTGELFF. CDR3 nucleotides: TGTGCCAGCAGTTCCGGACTAGTGGGCACCGGGGAGCTGTTTTTT.

This clonotype was detected ten times or more. The chain employs TRBV4-2 and TRBJ2-2, with 9 bases lining up with TRBD2. The CDR3 is made up of 15 amino acids. Unmatched junction bases numbered 5, after V lost 4 bases and J lost 5 bases. Germline values: CDR1 LGHNA, CDR2 YNFKEQ. Written as DNA, the CDR3 is TGTGCCAGCAGCCTTCTAGCGGGGAGGACCGGGGAGCTGTTTTTT. It encodes CASSLLAGRTGELFF.

This clonotype has a handful of counts. The chain couples TRBV2 to TRBJ2-2; D is ambiguous. This CDR3 region has 12 residues. V lost 6 bases and J 4 bases, leaving 6 bases between the germline ends. CDR1 and CDR2 (germline): SNHLY, FYNNEI. The CDR3 DNA follows: TGTGCCAGCAGCGACATCACCGGGGAGCTGTTTTTT. This encodes CASSDITGELFF.

This clonotype was counted a few times. The genes are TRBV6-2 or TRBV6-3 and TRBJ1-1; a weak D match, TRBD1 (5 bases). Trimming shortened V by 0 bases and J by 1 base, and 15 bases separated the two germline ends. Germline-derived CDR1 and CDR2 are MNHEY and SVGEGT. The CDR3 has 17 residues. The CDR3 region is CASSYSPPGGENTEAFF. The CDR3 coding sequence is TGTGCCAGCAGTTACTCGCCACCTGGGGGGGAGAACACTGAAGCTTTCTTT.

This clonotype was seen at least ten times. The chain combines TRBV28 with TRBJ2-7; D possibly corresponds to TRBD1 (5 bases). This CDR3 is 15 amino acids long. Germline V gene sequence: CDR1 MDHEN, CDR2 SYDVKM. Trimming removed 9 bases at V and 3 bases at J, with 21 bases between. The CDR3 spells CASSNQGSPLYEQYF. The CDR3 region has the DNA TGTGCCAGTAGTAATCAGGGATCCCCTCTCTACGAGCAGTACTTC.

V gene TRBV13 combines with J gene TRBJ2-3; D unresolved. V was trimmed by 5 bases and J by 4 bases, leaving 13 bases between them. Germline V gene data show CDR1 as PRHDT and CDR2 as FYEKMQ (reference sequence). The CDR3 covers 14 residues. The CDR3 sequence is CASSRSSGADTQYF. In nucleotides, the CDR3 is TGTGCCAGCAGCCGCTCCTCTGGAGCAGATACGCAGTATTTT. Full variable domain (outside the CDR3, taken from reference TRBV13 and TRBJ2-3): AAGVIQSPRHLIKEKRETATLKCYPIPRHDTVYWYQQGPGQDPQFLISFYEKMQSDKGSIPDRFSAQQFSDYHSELNMSSLELGDSALYFCASSRSSGADTQYFGPGTRLTVL.

This clonotype was observed a few times. The rearrangement links TRBV9 to TRBJ1-1, with 7 bases that match TRBD1. Germline V gene data show CDR1 as SGDLS and CDR2 as YYNGEE. V trimming: 3 bases; J trimming: 0 bases; junction bases outside the gene matches: 8. There are 16 residues in the CDR3. CDR3: CASSGQGERLNTEAFF. DNA for the CDR3: TGTGCCAGCAGCGGGCAGGGGGAGCGATTGAACACTGAAGCTTTCTTT.

This clonotype appeared many times. The chain recombines TRBV20-1 with TRBJ2-1; D is tentatively TRBD1 or TRBD2 (7 bases each). V lost 4 bases and J lost 2, with 12 bases in between. CDR1 is DFQATT, CDR2 SNEGSKA, per germline (reference sequence). The CDR3 is 14 residues long. The CDR3 nucleotides are TGCAGTGCTAAGGGGGGGACAGCCTACAATGAGCAGTTCTTC. Residues: CSAKGGTAYNEQFF.

This clonotype was recorded a few times. This chain joins TRBV7-2 and TRBJ2-5, with a weak D call TRBD1 (6 bases). Germline CDR1 SGHTA, CDR2 FQGNSA. V shed 6 bases and J shed 7 bases, with 12 bases lying between them. The CDR3 consists of 12 residues. CDR3 coding DNA: TGTGCCAGCAGACAGGGCTATTGGACCCAGTACTTC. It is translated as CASRQGYWTQYF.